The 32 T cell receptor beta chains in this list originate from one sample, sequenced in a study of T cells in Graves' hyperthyroidism and ophthalmopathy. RNA transcripts served as the template for amplifying TCR beta CDR3 regions. A first-round RT-PCR of the TCR CDR3 used the HTBI primer set. TCRdb passed the multiplex PCR reads through MiXCR, listing each CDR3 protein once. In the table there are about 210,000 distinct CDR3 sequences, under 20% of which are singletons. The sequencing input was blood. The receptor set was obtained from a man aged 50-59 years with Graves' hyperthyroidism.

The V and J genes are TRBV7-3 and TRBJ2-3, with 9 bases that match TRBD2. Germline values: CDR1 SGHTA, CDR2 FQGTGA. After removal of 5 bases from V and 0 bases from J, the junction contained 6 bases not matched to a gene. This CDR3 comprises 16 residues. The chain's CDR3 is CASSLDSGSSTDTQYF. CDR3 coding DNA: TGTGCCAGCAGCCTTGATAGCGGGAGTAGCACAGATACGCAGTATTTT.

This clonotype was found many times. The chain uses TRBV2 and TRBJ1-6, with D possibly matching TRBD1 (6 bases). CDR3 size: 15 residues. V shed 2 bases and J shed 8 bases, with 13 bases lying between them. Germline CDR1 reads SNHLY; CDR2 reads FYNNEI. The chain's CDR3 is CASSEFPRGHSPLHF. In nucleotides, the CDR3 is TGTGCCAGCAGTGAATTCCCCAGGGGACATTCACCCCTCCACTTT.

This clonotype was seen more than once but under ten times. The genes are TRBV27 and TRBJ1-2; perhaps TRBD1 as D (5 bases). With 6 bases removed from V and 8 bases from J, the gap between germline ends came to 19 bases. The CDR3 is 14 amino acids. CDR1 is MNHEY and CDR2 is SMNVEV in the germline V gene (reference sequence). The CDR3 DNA is TGTGCCAGCAGCCCCGGACGGGGGAGTTCAGGCTACACCTTC. Translating it yields CASSPGRGSSGYTF.

CDR3 bases: TGCAGTGCTAAGACAGGGTCTGGCAACACTGAAGCTTTCTTT. Amino acids: CSAKTGSGNTEAFF. The gene calls are TRBV20-1 and TRBJ1-1, with 7 bases identical to TRBD1. The CDR3 is 14 residues long. V lost 4 bases and J lost 2; bases outside the gene matches: 7. CDR1 and CDR2 from the germline V gene are DFQATT and SNEGSKA (reference sequence).

The gene calls are TRBV19 and TRBJ2-1; 8 nucleotides agree with TRBD1. V gave up 9 bases and J gave up 1 base; unmatched junction bases: 14. CDR1 LNHDA and CDR2 SQIVND come from the germline V gene (reference sequence). The CDR3 is 17 residues long. CDR3 region: CASAGTGPVVSYNEQFF. CDR3 sequence (DNA): TGTGCCAGCGCCGGGACAGGTCCCGTTGTATCCTACAATGAGCAGTTCTTC.

Many counts were recorded for this clonotype. The CDR3 region has the DNA TGTGCCAGCAGCCCGCGAGAATCCCCCTACAATGAGCAGTTCTTC. This gives the protein CASSPRESPYNEQFF. V and J are TRBV7-9 and TRBJ2-1; no firm D call. CDR1 and CDR2 (germline): SEHNR, FQNEAQ (reference sequence). Between the trimmed V and J ends, which lost 5 bases and 2 bases, there was a span of 13 bases. CDR3 length: 15 residues.

J is TRBJ2-3 and V is TRBV25-1; D may be TRBD1 (5 bases). CDR3 length: 15 residues. Looked up from germline, CDR1 is MGHDK and CDR2 is SYGVNS. V dropped 1 base and J dropped 0 bases, with 8 bases sitting between them. The CDR3 DNA follows: TGTGCCAGCAGTGAATGGCAGGGAAGCACAGATACGCAGTATTTT. Protein product: CASSEWQGSTDTQYF.

This clonotype was seen at least ten times. The chain carries TRBV18 and TRBJ2-7; D is unclear. Per the germline V gene, CDR1 is KGHSH and CDR2 is LQKENI. The length of the CDR3 is 14 residues. Trimming took off 1 base at V and 6 bases at J, with 13 bases between the two ends. The CDR3 reads CASSPQGATAEQYF. The CDR3 nucleotides read TGTGCCAGCTCACCACAGGGTGCAACGGCCGAGCAGTACTTC.

This clonotype occurred a few times. This chain connects TRBV18 to TRBJ2-5, with D perhaps TRBD1 (5 bases). Trimming pared 0 bases from V and 2 bases from J, leaving 10 bases between. Germline V gene lookup returns CDR1 KGHSH and CDR2 LQKENI. The CDR3 is 15 amino acids. The CDR3 is CASSPPGPLQETQYF. The CDR3 DNA sequence: TGTGCCAGCTCACCACCGGGGCCCCTTCAAGAGACCCAGTACTTC. The variable domain in full, completed from reference TRBV18 and TRBJ2-5, reads NAGVMQNPRHLVRRRGQEARLRCSPMKGHSHVYWYRQLPEEGLKFMVYLQKENIIDESGMPKERFSAEFPKEGPSILRIQQVVRGDSAAYFCASSPPGPLQETQYFGPGTRLLVL.

This clonotype showed up many times. The chain joins TRBV9 to TRBJ2-5; D not resolved. Germline-derived CDR1 and CDR2 are SGDLS and YYNGEE. Trimming took 4 bases from V and 1 from J, leaving 11 bases between them. The CDR3 runs 14 residues. The CDR3 reads CASSPPSAQETQYF. The DNA for the CDR3 is TGTGCCAGCAGCCCCCCTTCGGCCCAAGAGACCCAGTACTTC.

This clonotype showed up many times. The chain recombines TRBV12-3 or TRBV12-4 with TRBJ2-5; no reliable D call. The CDR3 length is 14 residues. V lost 0 bases, J lost 7 bases, and 12 bases lay in between. CDR3 in amino acids: CASSLATMTRTQYF. The CDR3, as DNA: TGTGCCAGCAGTTTAGCGACAATGACCCGGACCCAGTACTTC.

In this sample, this clonotype turned up many times. The J gene is TRBJ2-5, the V gene TRBV7-2; D gene uncertain. Per the germline V gene, CDR1 is SGHTA and CDR2 is FQGNSA. V lost 4 bases to trimming and J lost 4 bases, with 7 bases between them. The CDR3 is made up of 12 amino acids. The CDR3 nucleotides read TGTGCCAGCAGCTCACAAACAGAGACCCAGTACTTC. Protein product: CASSSQTETQYF.

This clonotype was observed a handful of times. J is TRBJ1-2 and V is TRBV20-1, with TRBD1 as a possible D gene (6 bases). V lost 2 bases to trimming and J lost 6 bases, with 25 bases between them. The CDR3 spans 17 residues. CDR1 is DFQATT, CDR2 SNEGSKA, per germline (reference sequence). This CDR3 reads CSARISGQLPSLHGYTF. The CDR3 nucleotides are TGCAGTGCTAGAATTTCCGGACAGCTTCCTTCTCTTCATGGCTACACCTTC.

This clonotype was seen many times. The rearrangement links TRBV11-2 to TRBJ2-2; 8 bases agree with TRBD1. Trimming cost V 6 bases and J 6 bases; bases outside gene matches: 15. The CDR3 contains 17 residues. From germline, CDR1 is SGHAT and CDR2 FQNNGV. CDR3 protein: CASSSRPGQVLSGELFF. The CDR3 coding sequence is TGTGCCAGCAGTAGTCGACCGGGACAGGTTTTGTCCGGGGAGCTGTTTTTT.

This clonotype has at least ten counts. This chain connects TRBV28 to TRBJ2-7, with TRBD1 matching over 11 bases. CDR3 length: 13 amino acids. V shed 8 bases, J shed 1 base, and the junction held 1 base outside the gene matches. Looked up from germline, CDR1 is MDHEN and CDR2 is SYDVKM. The DNA for the CDR3 is TGTGCCAGCCGGGACAGGGGGTCCTACGAGCAGTACTTC. Its protein product is CASRDRGSYEQYF.

This clonotype occurred a few times. The chain combines TRBV20-1 with TRBJ2-2; D is unclear. Germline lookup yields CDR1 DFQATT and CDR2 SNEGSKA (reference sequence). There are 14 residues in the CDR3. Trimming cost V 0 bases and J 5 bases, with 10 bases left between them. CDR3 DNA: TGCAGTGCTAGAGACGACCAGTGGACCGGGGAGCTGTTTTTT. It yields the protein CSARDDQWTGELFF.

This clonotype was counted at least ten times. V and J are TRBV7-9 and TRBJ2-1, with 7 bases lining up with TRBD1. The CDR3 runs to 17 residues. Germline CDR1 SEHNR, CDR2 FQNEAQ (reference sequence). V trimming: 5 bases; J trimming: 1 base; junction bases outside the gene matches: 11. CDR3 bases: TGTGCCAGCAGCCCTGGACAGGTAACGGCGTCCTACAATGAGCAGTTCTTC. This encodes CASSPGQVTASYNEQFF.

A few counts support this clonotype. V usage is TRBV7-2 and J usage is TRBJ1-3; D call uncertain. Deletions cut 5 bases from V and 2 bases from J, with 13 bases between. The CDR3 sequence is 15 residues long. Germline V gene data show CDR1 as SGHTA and CDR2 as FQGNSA. CDR3 DNA: TGTGCCAGCAGCCCCCCGGTCCGGCCTGGAAACACCATATATTTT. It is translated as CASSPPVRPGNTIYF.

This clonotype was seen many times. The CDR3 protein is CATSDLQDRGETQYF. CDR3 nucleotides: TGTGCCACCAGTGATTTGCAGGACAGGGGCGAGACCCAGTACTTC. This chain connects TRBV24-1 to TRBJ2-5; 9 nucleotides match TRBD1. The CDR3 has 15 residues. V lost 0 bases and J lost 5; bases outside the gene matches: 3. Germline CDR1 is KGHDR and CDR2 is SFDVKD.

This clonotype appeared many times. The J gene is TRBJ2-1, the V gene TRBV20-1; TRBD1 matches at 8 bases. J lost 2 bases, V lost 1 base, and 1 base had no gene match. The CDR3 extends over 14 amino acids. Germline V lookup: CDR1 DFQATT, CDR2 SNEGSKA (reference sequence). The chain's CDR3 is CSARGQGTYNEQFF. The CDR3, as DNA: TGCAGTGCTAGAGGACAGGGGACCTACAATGAGCAGTTCTTC.

This clonotype was detected many times. The rearrangement uses TRBV2 and TRBJ2-1, with D possibly TRBD1 on 5 matching bases. The CDR3 covers 14 residues. Trimming stripped 5 bases from V and 8 bases from J, with 16 bases between. CDR1 SNHLY and CDR2 FYNNEI come from the germline V gene. This CDR3 is CASSYRWGLHEQFF. CDR3 in DNA: TGTGCCAGCAGTTACAGATGGGGCTTGCATGAGCAGTTCTTC.

This clonotype has at least ten counts. This chain uses TRBV18 with TRBJ2-5, with 8 positions matching TRBD1. Per the germline V gene, CDR1 is KGHSH and CDR2 is LQKENI. Unmatched junction bases numbered 10, after V lost 1 base and J lost 3 bases. The CDR3 contains 17 residues. The CDR3 loop is CASSPLTSGTGEETQYF. The CDR3, as DNA: TGTGCCAGCTCACCACTTACATCCGGGACAGGTGAAGAGACCCAGTACTTC.

The chain carries TRBV19 and TRBJ2-7; no clear D. This CDR3 spans 16 amino acids. V shed 4 bases and J shed 1 base, with 17 bases lying between them. Germline V gene lookup returns CDR1 LNHDA and CDR2 SQIVND (reference sequence). This CDR3 reads CASSRTHTSSSYEQYF. In DNA, the CDR3 is TGTGCCAGTAGTAGGACCCACACTTCCTCATCCTACGAGCAGTACTTC.

In this sample, this clonotype turned up many times. This chain connects TRBV3-1 to TRBJ2-7, with TRBD2 matching over 12 bases. The CDR3 length is 15 residues. The V gene's germline CDR1 is LGHDT and CDR2 YNNKEL (reference sequence). The ends lost 1 base at V and 2 bases at J; junction bases unmatched: 0. The CDR3 region is CASSQGTSGAYEQYF. CDR3 DNA: TGTGCCAGCAGCCAAGGGACTAGCGGGGCCTACGAGCAGTACTTC.

This clonotype was observed a handful of times. The chain is built from TRBV5-1 and TRBJ2-1; 13 nucleotides match TRBD2. J lost 0 bases, V lost 0 bases, and 9 bases had no gene match. The CDR3 is 20 residues long. Per germline, CDR1 SGHRS and CDR2 YFSETQ. The CDR3 nucleotides read TGCGCCAGCAGCTTGGCCAGGGGACTAGCGGGGTTAAGCTCCTACAATGAGCAGTTCTTC. Translating gives CASSLARGLAGLSSYNEQFF.

This clonotype was found many times. The chain joins TRBV9 to TRBJ2-5; 8 bases agree with TRBD2. Looked up from germline, CDR1 is SGDLS and CDR2 is YYNGEE. Trimming at V came to 4 bases and at J to 4 bases, leaving 9 bases not matched to a gene. This CDR3 has 15 residues. The CDR3 DNA is TGTGCCAGCAGCTTCGGGGGGGTTGACGGAGAGACCCAGTACTTC. It is translated as CASSFGGVDGETQYF. Filled out from reference TRBV9 and TRBJ2-5, the complete variable domain reads DSGVTQTPKHLITATGQRVTLRCSPRSGDLSVYWYQQSLDQGLQFLIQYYNGEERAKGNILERFSAQQFPDLHSELNLSSLELGDSALYFCASSFGGVDGETQYFGPGTRLLVL.

V usage is TRBV10-3 and J usage is TRBJ1-2; no clear D. V was pared by 2 bases and J by 4 bases, with 11 bases between. The CDR3 totals 14 residues. Germline V CDR1 and CDR2: ENHRY, SYGVKD. The DNA for the CDR3 is TGTGCCATCAGTGAGGCGGATCTGGGCTATGGCTACACCTTC. Residues: CAISEADLGYGYTF.

The chain combines TRBV6-5 with TRBJ1-1; D gene unclear. Deletions cut 2 bases from V and 0 bases from J, with 4 bases between. The CDR3 has 13 residues. Germline CDR1 and CDR2: MNHEY and SVGAGI. The CDR3 coding sequence is TGTGCCAGCAGTTACCCCATGAACACTGAAGCTTTCTTT. It translates to CASSYPMNTEAFF.

V and J are TRBV7-3 and TRBJ2-5; D is unclear. This CDR3 is built from 13 residues. V was cut by 5 bases and J by 1 base, with 8 bases left in between. CDR1 is SGHTA, CDR2 FQGTGA, per germline. CDR3: CASSPRPQETQYF. CDR3 coding DNA: TGTGCCAGCAGCCCCCGCCCCCAAGAGACCCAGTACTTC. Variable domain in full (rest from reference TRBV7-3 and TRBJ2-5): GAGVSQTPSNKVTEKGKYVELRCDPISGHTALYWYRQSLGQGPEFLIYFQGTGAADDSGLPNDRFFAVRPEGSVSTLKIQRTERGDSAVYLCASSPRPQETQYFGPGTRLLVL.

This clonotype was picked up a small number of times. The V gene is TRBV29-1, the J gene TRBJ2-1; D gene ambiguous. V lost 3 bases and J 7 bases, leaving 4 bases between the germline ends. The CDR3 is 10 amino acids. Germline CDR1 SQVTM, CDR2 ANQGSEA. CDR3 protein: CSVELNEQFF. The CDR3 nucleotides are TGCAGCGTTGAGCTTAATGAGCAGTTCTTC.

This clonotype appeared many times. This chain connects TRBV6-2 or TRBV6-3 to TRBJ1-1; TRBD1 agrees at 7 bases. The ends lost 2 bases at V and 1 base at J; junction bases unmatched: 10. The CDR3 loop spans 17 amino acids. From germline, CDR1 is MNHEY and CDR2 SVGEGT. CDR3 nucleotides: TGTGCCAGCAGTTACCATGGCAGGGGGTGGGCGAACACTGAAGCTTTCTTT. It specifies CASSYHGRGWANTEAFF.

This clonotype was counted many times. CDR3 bases: TGTGCCAGCAGCCCAACCTCTACCTCTAGCACAGATACGCAGTATTTT. Encoded protein: CASSPTSTSSTDTQYF. The chain recombines TRBV3-1 with TRBJ2-3; D is uncertain. V was pared by 4 bases and J by 0 bases, with 14 bases between. This CDR3 is 16 amino acids long. The V gene's germline CDR1 is LGHDT and CDR2 YNNKEL (reference sequence).